The clone carrying this T cell receptor (beta chain) was detected only a few times. This specimen comes from a study of blood T cell repertoires in COVID-19. Across the whole study: The origin of the acute and convalescent COVID-19 samples was the United States, Italy and Spain.

Profiled with immunoSEQ multiplex PCR; TCRdb holds only in-frame clones, not every one. Among about 130,000 clones, roughly three quarters were seen once, and the ten largest hold roughly a fifth. There are 17 residues in the CDR3. Germline V gene lookup returns CDR1 SGHTA and CDR2 FQGNSA. The J segment lost 15 bases and the V segment lost 1 base, leaving 20 bases of the junction unmatched. The gene calls are TRBV7-2 and TRBJ2-1; TRBD2 matches at 8 bases. Material: peripheral blood. This TCR was recovered from a man older than 75 with acute or convalescent COVID-19. The CDR3 is CASSLGLVSSGGSRTFF. The CDR3, as DNA: TGTGCCAGCAGCTTAGGTTTGGTATCCAGCGGGGGAAGTAGGACGTTCTTC.